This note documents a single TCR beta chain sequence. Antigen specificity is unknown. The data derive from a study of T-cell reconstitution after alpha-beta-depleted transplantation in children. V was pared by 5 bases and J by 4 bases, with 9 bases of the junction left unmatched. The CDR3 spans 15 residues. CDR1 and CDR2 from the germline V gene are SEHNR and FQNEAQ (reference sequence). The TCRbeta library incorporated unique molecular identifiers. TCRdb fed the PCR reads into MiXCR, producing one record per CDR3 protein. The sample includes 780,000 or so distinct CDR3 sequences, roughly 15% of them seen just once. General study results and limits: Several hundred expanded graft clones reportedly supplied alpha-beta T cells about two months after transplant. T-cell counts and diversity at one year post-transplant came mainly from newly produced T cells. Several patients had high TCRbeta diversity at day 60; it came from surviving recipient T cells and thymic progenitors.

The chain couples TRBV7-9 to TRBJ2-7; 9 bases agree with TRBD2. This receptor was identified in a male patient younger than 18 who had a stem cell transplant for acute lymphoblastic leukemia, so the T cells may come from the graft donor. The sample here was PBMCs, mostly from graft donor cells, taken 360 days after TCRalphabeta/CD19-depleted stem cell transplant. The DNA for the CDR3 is TGTGCCAGCAGCCTTTCTAGCGGGATTTATTACGAGCAGTACTTC. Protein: CASSLSSGIYYEQYF.